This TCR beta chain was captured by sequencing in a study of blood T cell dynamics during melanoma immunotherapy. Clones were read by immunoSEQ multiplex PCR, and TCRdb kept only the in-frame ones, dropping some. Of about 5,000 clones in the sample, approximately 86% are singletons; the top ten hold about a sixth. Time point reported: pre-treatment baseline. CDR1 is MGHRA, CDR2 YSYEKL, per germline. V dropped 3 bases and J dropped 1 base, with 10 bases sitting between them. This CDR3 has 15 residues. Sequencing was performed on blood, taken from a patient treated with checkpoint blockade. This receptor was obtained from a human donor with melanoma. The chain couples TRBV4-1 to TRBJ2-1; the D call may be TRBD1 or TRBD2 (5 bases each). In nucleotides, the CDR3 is TGCGCCAGCAGCCACCAGGGAGTGTCCTACAATGAGCAGTTCTTC. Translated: CASSHQGVSYNEQFF.